The present entry profiles one T cell receptor (beta chain) with its context. Its antigen remains undetermined. No much larger clone exists at a distance of one base, and base qualities are not known. The CDR3 numbers 14 residues from cysteine through phenylalanine. Only the CDR3 part of the read is kept: 42 bases, read in frame from the first base. V loses 4 bases, J loses 4 bases, and the germline ends lie 13 bases apart. CDR1 and CDR2 were assigned from the germline V gene as SGHNT and YENEEA. The sample originates from a study of blood T cell repertoires in COVID-19 (dated by TCRdb to between 2020 and 2021). With respect to the entire study: Collaborator samples came from the United States, Italy and Spain and covered acute and convalescent phases of COVID-19. The prospective study material was composed of cDNA or gDNA derived from T cells, B-cell-depleted T cells, or PBMCs. Subjects who had been exposed to COVID-19, were actively infected with it, or had recovered from it provided the deeply sampled blood TCRbeta repertoires that made up the dataset. The repertoires were released in a freely available public database intended as a resource for research on the immune response to SARS-CoV-2. The samples were drawn from the first 160 participants of the ongoing ImmuneRACE study and from under 1,500 subjects provided by 6 global collaborators. Nearly every sample came with metadata listing a de-identified subject ID, COVID-19 status, age in years and sex. HLA class I and class II types, where available, came from metadata supplied by the sample provider rather than from assay-based typing.

Each collaborating institution followed its own protocols to collect whole blood in K2EDTA tubes. For TCRbeta analysis, collaborators shipped samples in one of three forms: frozen whole blood, isolated PBMCs, or DNA extracted from either of those sample types. TCRbeta CDR3 regions were amplified from genomic DNA using the immunoSEQ Assay, a bias-controlled multiplex PCR. Per the authors' processing: Within the assay, amplification of reference gene primers was used to estimate how many nucleated cells each sample contained. Sequence reads were collapsed and filtered to measure the absolute abundance of every unique TCRbeta CDR3 rearrangement. Productive Simpson clonality was computed per sample as the square root of Simpson's diversity index over productive rearrangements. Not all clones reach the TCRdb copy of this immuneACCESS table, which keeps in-frame sequences only. Checked studies attribute under half of the gap to unresolved V genes and leave the rest unexplained. That table gives V, J and clone size, and the DNA gave D and trimming. The sample table holds 97,000 or so clones, of which around 81% were seen once. Around 4% of the sample belongs to the ten largest clones.

General study outcomes and caveats: Clinical and demographic metadata were provided uncurated, with the amount varying by source and participant.

The chain couples TRBV11-3 to TRBJ1-2; the D gene assignment is ambiguous. This TCR came from a man between 60 and 75 years old with acute or convalescent COVID-19. Material: peripheral blood. The nucleotide sequence is TGTGCCAGCAGCTCCCCTCCTAAGTTCTATGGCTACACCTTC. Translated, this is CASSSPPKFYGYTF. The CDR3 plus the reference TRBV11-3 and TRBJ1-2 genes for the other parts give the full variable domain: EAGVVQSPRYKIIEKKQPVAFWCNPISGHNTLYWYLQNLGQGPELLIRYENEEAVDDSQLPKDRFSAERLKGVDSTLKIQPAELGDSAVYLCASSSPPKFYGYTFGSGTRLTVV.